The sequence of this T cell receptor (beta chain) was determined in a study of T cell responses to AZD1222 COVID-19 vaccine (dated by TCRdb to 2020 to 2023). Regarding the complete study: TCR sequencing was performed for 230 to 250 trial participants, of whom some 200 were given two doses of AZD1222 and around 25 were given two doses of MenACWY control vaccine. Trial participants were enrolled by age into 18-55, 56-69 and 70-plus year subgroups, with approximately 150, 28 and 58 TCR-sequenced participants respectively. What the research found in general, with its limitations: In the small 56-69-year group, the increase in depth fell short of significance, most likely because of low power. Conclusions about previously exposed vaccinees are limited because only six or seven AZD1222 recipients were SARS-CoV-2 seropositive at baseline. A significant rise in spike-specific TCR breadth and depth was observed after two AZD1222 doses relative to day 0 and relative to MenACWY recipients. No day 14 peak-response samples were available, so repertoires were characterized only after the peak T cell response. Reportedly, close to half of the unique spike-specific TCRs recognized epitopes lying outside the regions that are mutated in the B.1.351 and B.1.1.7 variants. Participants were mostly white British and included more females than males, and it was suggested by the authors that clonal diversity may have been underestimated. The vaccine-associated CD4 TCRs covered the entire spike protein, and the dominant responses fell in regions 160-218 and 743-854.

The time point label corresponds to: about 28 days (+/-7) after the second vaccine dose. AZD1222 recipients whose second dose came at about 4 weeks and those whose second dose came at about 12 weeks were combined into one group, since spike-specific TCR depth and breadth did not differ between the two schedules. The vaccinee samples were drawn from two UK trials, COV001 and COV002, one of which was a single-blind randomized controlled phase 2/3 trial testing AZD1222 (ChAdOx1 nCoV-19) in healthy adults. For TCRbeta chain sequencing, PBMC samples were collected from trial participants at day 0 and at day 28 after the second dose. The CDR3 regions of human TCRbeta chains were analyzed by immunosequencing. Per the original workflow: Repertoire TCRs were checked for matches against a reference library of SARS-CoV-2-specific TCRs that had been generated using the MIRA antigen-specificity platform. Breadth was defined as the fraction of unique TCRs that were SARS-CoV-2-associated, and depth was defined as the fraction of total T cells that were SARS-CoV-2-associated. Using the MIRA data, each spike-specific TCR was assigned both to the spike region to which the TCR was reactive and to a CD4 or CD8 class. Log10-transformed breadth and depth values were compared by one-way ANOVA with Sidak's multiple comparisons tests. TCRdb stores this immuneACCESS table with in-frame sequences only. Part of the clones is absent; in the studies checked, under half of the shortfall reflects unresolved V genes, and no reason is known for the rest. That table furnishes V, J and clone size, whereas the DNA furnished D and trimming. For this sample the table gives 100,000 to 150,000 clones, of which around 90% were detected only once. Of the sample, under 2% falls within the top ten clones.

Details on this clone: This receptor's antigen is unknown. Germline and junction disagree at one end, which may indicate a read error.

This TCR derives from an adult who received the AZD1222 COVID-19 vaccine. Sequenced here: peripheral blood, sampled 28 days after the second AZD1222 dose.

The CDR3 amino acid sequence is: CASSLTSGRRGVF. The DNA sequence follows: TGTGCCAGCAGCTTGACTAGCGGGAGGAGAGGGGTCTTC. The V and J genes are TRBV11-2 and TRBJ2-1; the junction holds 13 bases that match TRBD2. Sequences SGHAT (CDR1) and FQNNGV (CDR2) are obtained from the germline V gene. From its cysteine to its phenylalanine, the CDR3 spans 13 amino acids. Here the CDR3 DNA is all that survives: 39 bases in frame from base 1.